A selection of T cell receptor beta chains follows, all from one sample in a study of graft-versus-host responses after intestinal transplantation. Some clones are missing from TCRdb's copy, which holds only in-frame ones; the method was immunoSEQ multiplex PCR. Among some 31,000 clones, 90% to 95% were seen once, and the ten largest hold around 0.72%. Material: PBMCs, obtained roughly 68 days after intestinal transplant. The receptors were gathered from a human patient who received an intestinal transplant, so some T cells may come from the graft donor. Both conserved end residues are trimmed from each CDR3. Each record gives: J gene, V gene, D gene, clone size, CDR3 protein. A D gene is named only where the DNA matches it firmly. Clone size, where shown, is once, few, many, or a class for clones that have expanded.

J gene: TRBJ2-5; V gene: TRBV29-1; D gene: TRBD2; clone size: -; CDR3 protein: SVDGDYLNQETQY
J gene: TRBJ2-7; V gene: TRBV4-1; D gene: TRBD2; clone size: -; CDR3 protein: ASSQDPGGTYEQY
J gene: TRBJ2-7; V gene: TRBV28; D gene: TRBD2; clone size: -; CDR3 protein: ASVTTRPPQAGTYEQY
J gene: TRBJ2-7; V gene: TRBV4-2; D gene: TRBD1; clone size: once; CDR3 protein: ASSQERGQGGYYEQY
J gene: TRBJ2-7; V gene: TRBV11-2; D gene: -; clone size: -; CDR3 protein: ASSLDDRQNSYEQY
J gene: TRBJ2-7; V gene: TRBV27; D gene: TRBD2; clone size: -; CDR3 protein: ASRDGTSGWWDEQY
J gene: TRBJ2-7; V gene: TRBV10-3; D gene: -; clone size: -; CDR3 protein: AIRSGTAGEQY
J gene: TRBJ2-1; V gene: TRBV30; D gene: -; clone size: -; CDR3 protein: AWTVSSSYNEQF
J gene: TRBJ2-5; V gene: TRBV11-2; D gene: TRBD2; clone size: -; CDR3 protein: ASGRYGGVETQY
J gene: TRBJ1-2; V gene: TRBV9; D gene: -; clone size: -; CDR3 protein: ASSVGTNYGYT
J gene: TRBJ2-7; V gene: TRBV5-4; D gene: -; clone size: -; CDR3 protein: ASSFGMALYEQY
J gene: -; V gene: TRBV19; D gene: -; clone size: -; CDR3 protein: ASSIAPRGIYEQY
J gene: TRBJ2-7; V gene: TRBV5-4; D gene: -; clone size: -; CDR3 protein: ASSLKGGDSYEQY
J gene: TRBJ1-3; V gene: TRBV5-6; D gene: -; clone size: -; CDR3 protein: ASSHRLHSGNTIY
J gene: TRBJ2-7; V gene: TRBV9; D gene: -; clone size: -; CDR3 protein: ASSVGLGVTYEQY
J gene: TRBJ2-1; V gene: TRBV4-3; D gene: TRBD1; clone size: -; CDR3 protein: ASSQVFAGQGHYNEQF
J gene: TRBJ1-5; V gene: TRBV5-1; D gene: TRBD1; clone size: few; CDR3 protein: ASSPGQGGQPQH
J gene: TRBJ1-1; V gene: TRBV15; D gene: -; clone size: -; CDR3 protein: ATNQARNTEAF
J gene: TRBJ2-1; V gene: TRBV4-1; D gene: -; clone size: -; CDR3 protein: ASSQETLSSYNEQF
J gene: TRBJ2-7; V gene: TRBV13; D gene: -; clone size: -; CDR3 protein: ASSLDGESSYEQY
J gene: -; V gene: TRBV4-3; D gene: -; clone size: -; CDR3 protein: ASSRTLALTSYEQY
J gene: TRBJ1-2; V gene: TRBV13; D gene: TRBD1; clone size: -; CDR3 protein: ASSLSTGGWSNYGYT
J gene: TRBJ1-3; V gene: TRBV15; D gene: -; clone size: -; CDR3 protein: ATSRGWAPGNTIY
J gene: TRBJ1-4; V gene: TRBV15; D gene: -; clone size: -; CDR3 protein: ATSIRVGSTNEKLF
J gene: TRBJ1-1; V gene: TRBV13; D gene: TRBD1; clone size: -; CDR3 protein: ASSFGPTGGVLDTEAF
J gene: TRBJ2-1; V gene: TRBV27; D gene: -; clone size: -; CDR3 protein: ASSLSSGALLGSDEQF
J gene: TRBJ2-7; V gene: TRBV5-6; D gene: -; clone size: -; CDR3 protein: ASSDAYEQY
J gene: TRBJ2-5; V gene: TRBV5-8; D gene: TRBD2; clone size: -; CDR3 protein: ASSRGSFLTGGGETQY
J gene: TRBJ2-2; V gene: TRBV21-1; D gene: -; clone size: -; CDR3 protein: ASSKDRAGTGELF
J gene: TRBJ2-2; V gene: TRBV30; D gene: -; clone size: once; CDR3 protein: AWSVMGTGELF
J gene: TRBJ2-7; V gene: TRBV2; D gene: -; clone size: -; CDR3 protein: ASHRDASYEQY
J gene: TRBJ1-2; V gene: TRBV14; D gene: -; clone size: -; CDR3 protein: ASSQTGGFYGYT
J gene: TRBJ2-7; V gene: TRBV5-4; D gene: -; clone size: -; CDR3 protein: ASSSSLLANYEQY
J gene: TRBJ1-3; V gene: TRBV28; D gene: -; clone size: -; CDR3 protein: ASSSSGTRLSGNTIY
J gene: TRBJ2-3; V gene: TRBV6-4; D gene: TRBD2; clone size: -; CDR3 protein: ASSESAGGADTQY
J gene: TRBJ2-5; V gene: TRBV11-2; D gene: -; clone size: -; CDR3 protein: ASSHYSEPETQY
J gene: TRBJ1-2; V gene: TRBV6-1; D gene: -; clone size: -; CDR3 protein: ASSEAEGSGYT
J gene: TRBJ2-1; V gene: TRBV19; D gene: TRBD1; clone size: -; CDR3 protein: ASSIGTGKLDEQF
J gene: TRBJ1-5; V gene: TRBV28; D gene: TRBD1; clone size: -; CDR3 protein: ASSLRIRGQPSWGNQPQH
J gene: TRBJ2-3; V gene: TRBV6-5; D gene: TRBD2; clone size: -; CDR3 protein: ATSSGGTDTQY
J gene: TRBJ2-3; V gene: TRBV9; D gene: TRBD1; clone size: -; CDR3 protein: ASSVATGGLASTDTQY
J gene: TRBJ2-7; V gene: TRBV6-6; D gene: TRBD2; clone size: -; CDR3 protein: ASSYPTSGKTYEQY
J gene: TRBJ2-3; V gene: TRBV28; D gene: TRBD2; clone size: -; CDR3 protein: ASSTWTSGGDTQY
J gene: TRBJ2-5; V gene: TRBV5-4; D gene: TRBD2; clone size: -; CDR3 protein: ASSCRSGVCETQY
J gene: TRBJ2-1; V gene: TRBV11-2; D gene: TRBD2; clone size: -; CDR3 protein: ASSLSLGGSIYNEQF
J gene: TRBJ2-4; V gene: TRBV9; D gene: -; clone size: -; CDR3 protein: ASSVAGKNIQY